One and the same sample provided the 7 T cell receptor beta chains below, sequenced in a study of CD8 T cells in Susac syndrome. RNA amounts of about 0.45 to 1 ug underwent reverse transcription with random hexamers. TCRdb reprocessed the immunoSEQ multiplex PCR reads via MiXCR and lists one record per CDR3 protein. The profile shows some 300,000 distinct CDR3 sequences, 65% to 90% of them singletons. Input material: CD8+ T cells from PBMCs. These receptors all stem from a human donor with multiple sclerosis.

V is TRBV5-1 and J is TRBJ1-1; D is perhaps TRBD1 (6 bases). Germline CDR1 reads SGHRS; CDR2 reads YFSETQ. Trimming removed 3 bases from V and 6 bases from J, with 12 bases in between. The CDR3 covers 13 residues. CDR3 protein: CASSWMTGSEAFF. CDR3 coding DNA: TGCGCCAGCAGCTGGATGACAGGATCTGAAGCTTTCTTT.

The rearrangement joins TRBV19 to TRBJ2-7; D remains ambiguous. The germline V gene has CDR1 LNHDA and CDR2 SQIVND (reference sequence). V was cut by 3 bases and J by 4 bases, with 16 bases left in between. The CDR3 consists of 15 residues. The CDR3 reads CASSMGIGTAYEQYF. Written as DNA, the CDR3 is TGTGCCAGTAGTATGGGGATCGGAACCGCATACGAGCAGTACTTC.

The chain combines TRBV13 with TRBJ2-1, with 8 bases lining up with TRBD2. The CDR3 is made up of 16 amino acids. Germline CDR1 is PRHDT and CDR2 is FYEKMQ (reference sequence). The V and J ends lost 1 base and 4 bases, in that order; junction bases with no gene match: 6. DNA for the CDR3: TGTGCCAGCAGCTTAGTAATAGCGGGACCTTACAATGAGCAGTTCTTC. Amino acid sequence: CASSLVIAGPYNEQFF.

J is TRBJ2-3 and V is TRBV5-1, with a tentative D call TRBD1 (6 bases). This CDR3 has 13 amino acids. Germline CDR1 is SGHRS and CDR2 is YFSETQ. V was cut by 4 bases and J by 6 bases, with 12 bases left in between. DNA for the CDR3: TGCGCCAGCAGCCCCACAGGGTGGGATACGCAGTATTTT. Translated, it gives CASSPTGWDTQYF.

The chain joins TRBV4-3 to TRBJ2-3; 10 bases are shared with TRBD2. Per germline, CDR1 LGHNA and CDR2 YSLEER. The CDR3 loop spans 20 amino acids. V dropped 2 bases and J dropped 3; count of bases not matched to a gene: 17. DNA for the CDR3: TGCGCCAGCAGCCAAAGAAAAGGCTCCCCGGGACTAGCGCGGACAGATACGCAGTATTTT. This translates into CASSQRKGSPGLARTDTQYF.

CDR3 nucleotide sequence: TGTGCCAGCAGGCGGCTAGCGGGAGGAATTGGCGATGAGCAGTTCTTC. This gives the protein CASRRLAGGIGDEQFF. The chain combines TRBV7-9 with TRBJ2-1; 11 bases align to TRBD2. Germline V gene lookup returns CDR1 SEHNR and CDR2 FQNEAQ (reference sequence). V shed 6 bases, J shed 8 bases, and the junction held 12 bases outside the gene matches. CDR3 length equals 16 residues.

The CDR3 sequence is CSAVDRGWEQYF. The CDR3 bases are TGCAGTGCAGTCGACAGGGGATGGGAGCAGTACTTC. The chain couples TRBV20-1 to TRBJ2-7; 8 nucleotides align to TRBD1. The J segment lost 7 bases and the V segment lost 6 bases, leaving 8 bases of the junction unmatched. Germline CDR1 DFQATT, CDR2 SNEGSKA (reference sequence). The CDR3 runs to 12 residues.